Presented here are 30 T cell receptor beta chains from one specimen sequenced in a study of beta chain features in type 1 diabetes. The investigators reverse transcribed all of the isolated RNA, so they sequenced expressed TCRB transcripts. Only in-frame clones appear in the TCRdb table, and some are missing; sequencing was by immunoSEQ multiplex PCR. The sample records about 900,000 clones, 17% being singletons. Sequencing was done on a sample of naive CD4+ T cells from blood. These receptors were obtained from a woman under 30 in good health.

The sample holds a few counts of this clone. The chain is built from TRBV5-1 and TRBJ2-3; TRBD2 agrees at 7 bases. Losses at the gene ends were 4 bases for V and 3 bases for J; bases not matched to a gene: 11. The CDR3 length is 16 residues. Germline assignment: CDR1 SGHRS and CDR2 YFSETQ. Here the CDR3 reads CASSTPLAIGTDTQYF. CDR3 nucleotide sequence: TGCGCCAGCAGCACACCACTAGCGATAGGGACAGATACGCAGTATTTT. Combining the CDR3 with reference TRBV5-1 and TRBJ2-3 gives the whole variable domain KAGVTQTPRYLIKTRGQQVTLSCSPISGHRSVSWYQQTPGQGLQFLFEYFSETQRNKGNFPGRFSGRQFSNSRSEMNVSTLELGDSALYLCASSTPLAIGTDTQYFGPGTRLTVL.

This clone was seen a few times. The J gene is TRBJ2-1, the V gene TRBV4-2, with TRBD2 matching 8 bases. Per the germline V gene, CDR1 is LGHNA and CDR2 is YNFKEQ. Trimming cost V 1 base and J 6 bases; bases outside gene matches: 5. The CDR3 extends over 15 amino acids. The CDR3 loop reads CASSQVGGVRNEQFF. The DNA for the CDR3 is TGTGCCAGCAGCCAAGTCGGGGGGGTGCGCAATGAGCAGTTCTTC.

On this clone itself: A junction boundary mismatches the germline segment, possibly from a read error. CDR3 DNA sequence: TGTGCCGGCAGCTCAGACAATGAGCAGTTCTTC. As protein: CAGSSDNEQFF. The chain recombines TRBV7-9 with TRBJ2-1; D not resolved. This CDR3 has 11 amino acids. Germline V gene sequence: CDR1 SEHNR, CDR2 FQNEAQ (reference sequence).

The chain links TRBV25-1 to TRBJ2-5, with 8 bases aligning to TRBD1. Trimming cost V 2 bases and J 6 bases; bases outside gene matches: 5. Germline V lookup: CDR1 MGHDK, CDR2 SYGVNS. This CDR3 has 14 amino acids. CDR3 in amino acids: CASSEPGGLKTQYF. CDR3 nucleotide sequence: TGTGCCAGCAGTGAACCAGGGGGCTTGAAGACCCAGTACTTC.

The chain recombines TRBV7-9 with TRBJ1-1, with D maybe TRBD1 (5 bases). V gave up 2 bases and J gave up 2 bases, with 9 bases separating them. The CDR3 spans 14 residues. Germline CDR1 and CDR2: SEHNR and FQNEAQ (reference sequence). The CDR3 spells CASSLTQVNTEAFF. The CDR3 region has the DNA TGTGCCAGCAGCTTAACACAGGTAAACACTGAAGCTTTCTTT.

V and J are TRBV7-8 and TRBJ1-5, with D possibly TRBD1 on 6 matching bases. Germline V CDR1 and CDR2: SGHVS, FQNEAQ. This CDR3 is built from 12 residues. V lost 5 bases and J 6 bases, leaving 8 bases between the germline ends. CDR3 sequence reads: CASSPGVQPQHF. CDR3 nucleotide sequence: TGTGCCAGCAGCCCAGGGGTTCAGCCCCAGCATTTT.

This clone has ten or more counts. The chain combines TRBV14 with TRBJ2-1; D not resolved. The V and J ends lost 4 bases and 0 bases respectively, with 13 bases between them. The germline gives CDR1 SGHDN, CDR2 FVKESK. The CDR3 has 16 amino acids. CDR3 in amino acids: CASSPFGVSSYNEQFF. CDR3 bases: TGTGCCAGCAGCCCGTTTGGGGTAAGCTCCTACAATGAGCAGTTCTTC.

This clone was counted between two and nine times. J is TRBJ2-7 and V is TRBV7-2, with a tentative D call TRBD2 (6 bases). This CDR3 comprises 15 residues. V lost 5 bases and J 1 base, leaving 15 bases between the germline ends. In germline, CDR1 is SGHTA, CDR2 FQGNSA. CDR3 residues: CASSPRGGVSYEQYF. The CDR3 coding sequence is TGTGCCAGCAGCCCGAGGGGCGGGGTTTCCTACGAGCAGTACTTC.

This clone was seen a few times. The chain links TRBV6-1 to TRBJ2-7, with 7 nucleotides matching TRBD1. The junction had 16 bases not matched to a gene; V was cut back by 2 bases and J by 0 bases. Germline-derived CDR1 and CDR2 are MNHNS and SASEGT. The CDR3 runs 19 residues. The CDR3 is CASSESLLRQGSISYEQYF. For the CDR3, the DNA is TGTGCCAGCAGTGAATCACTGCTAAGACAGGGCTCAATCTCCTACGAGCAGTACTTC.

The CDR3 here is CASSVGVGIGDTEAFF. The CDR3, as DNA: TGTGCCAGCAGCGTAGGGGTGGGGATTGGGGACACTGAAGCTTTCTTT. The rearrangement uses TRBV9 and TRBJ1-1; D is unclear. Germline V lookup: CDR1 SGDLS, CDR2 YYNGEE. Trimming removed 0 bases from V and 3 bases from J, with 15 bases in between. This CDR3 region has 16 residues.

The J gene is TRBJ2-1, the V gene TRBV5-4, with D perhaps matching TRBD2 (6 bases). The CDR3 is 18 residues long. The germline V gene has CDR1 SGHNT and CDR2 YYREEE (reference sequence). V shed 2 bases and J shed 0 bases, with 18 bases lying between them. For the CDR3, the DNA is TGTGCCAGCAGCTTTGGAGGGACCGACATCAGCTCCTACAATGAGCAGTTCTTC. Translating it yields CASSFGGTDISSYNEQFF. The whole variable domain, remainder taken from reference TRBV5-4 and TRBJ2-1, is ETGVTQSPTHLIKTRGQQVTLRCSSQSGHNTVSWYQQALGQGPQFIFQYYREEENGRGNFPPRFSGLQFPNYSSELNVNALELDDSALYLCASSFGGTDISSYNEQFFGPGTRLTVL.

This rearrangement joins TRBV10-3 to TRBJ1-5, with 9 bases fitting TRBD1. V shed 8 bases and J 5 bases; nucleotides not matched to a gene: 4. The CDR3 length is 13 residues. Germline CDR1 is ENHRY and CDR2 is SYGVKD. The CDR3 nucleotides read TGTGCCATCGGGACAGGGTTTGATCAGCCCCAGCATTTT. Its translation: CAIGTGFDQPQHF.

The genes are TRBV5-1 and TRBJ1-1; D is unresolved. Trimming shortened V by 4 bases and J by 1 base, and 8 bases separated the two germline ends. The CDR3 extends over 13 amino acids. Germline CDR1 and CDR2: SGHRS and YFSETQ. The CDR3 coding sequence is TGCGCCAGCAGCGGGATGCAGAACACTGAAGCTTTCTTT. Translated: CASSGMQNTEAFF.

The chain has TRBV28 and TRBJ1-2, with D possibly matching TRBD1 (5 bases). Per the germline V gene, CDR1 is MDHEN and CDR2 is SYDVKM. The V gene lost 11 bases and the J gene lost 4 bases, with 17 bases spanning the gap. This CDR3 is 13 amino acids long. The CDR3 bases are TGTGCCGCGGTGGGGGTGGTAACCTATGGCTACACCTTC. Translation: CAAVGVVTYGYTF.

This clone was counted a few times. The chain has TRBV15 and TRBJ2-3; D is unresolved. The V gene's germline CDR1 is LNHNV and CDR2 YYDKDF (reference sequence). V was pared by 7 bases and J by 2 bases, with 10 bases between. The CDR3 runs to 13 residues. The CDR3 loop reads CATKSGSTDTQYF. In DNA form, the CDR3 reads TGTGCCACCAAGTCTGGGTCCACAGATACGCAGTATTTT.

The sample holds a few counts of this clone. The chain has TRBV5-1 and TRBJ2-2; possibly TRBD2 for D (6 bases). The V end lost 4 bases, the J end lost 4 bases, and 17 bases lay between the germline ends. The CDR3 totals 16 residues. Looked up from germline, CDR1 is SGHRS and CDR2 is YFSETQ. The CDR3: CASSPKGLPATGELFF. In DNA form, the CDR3 reads TGCGCCAGCAGCCCCAAGGGACTCCCCGCCACCGGGGAGCTGTTTTTT.

The chain joins TRBV18 to TRBJ2-5; D is unresolved. The CDR3 consists of 14 residues. Looked up from germline, CDR1 is KGHSH and CDR2 is LQKENI. The germline V and J ends were trimmed by 3 bases and 1 base, with 9 bases remaining between them. CDR3 nucleotide sequence: TGTGCCAGCTCACCGATCAGTACCCAAGAGACCCAGTACTTC. It translates to CASSPISTQETQYF.

This chain uses TRBV2 with TRBJ2-7; 11 bases match TRBD2. The V gene end was trimmed by 8 bases and the J gene end by 7 bases; junction bases not matched to a gene: 16. The CDR3 is made up of 16 amino acids. Germline values: CDR1 SNHLY, CDR2 FYNNEI. The CDR3 reads CASGASGRSLAWEQYF. CDR3 DNA: TGTGCCAGCGGAGCTAGCGGGAGGTCCCTAGCGTGGGAGCAGTACTTC.

CDR3 sequence (DNA): TGTGCCAGCAGTCCATTCACGAGGGAGGGCTACAATGAGCAGTTCTTC. Protein product: CASSPFTREGYNEQFF. This chain links TRBV27 with TRBJ2-1; TRBD2 agrees at 7 bases. The V and J ends lost 5 bases and 3 bases, in that order; junction bases with no gene match: 10. The CDR3 totals 16 residues. The V gene's germline CDR1 is MNHEY and CDR2 SMNVEV (reference sequence).

Only a few counts were recorded for this clone. The chain combines TRBV7-9 with TRBJ1-2; 7 positions match TRBD1. Per the germline V gene, CDR1 is SEHNR and CDR2 is FQNEAQ (reference sequence). The V gene end was trimmed by 4 bases and the J gene end by 6 bases; junction bases not matched to a gene: 8. The CDR3 has 14 residues. The CDR3 DNA sequence: TGTGCCAGCAGCTACTCGACAGGGCCGAATGGCTACACCTTC. Its translation is CASSYSTGPNGYTF.

This clone was detected only a few times. This chain uses TRBV6-6 with TRBJ2-3; D perhaps matches TRBD2 (6 bases). CDR1 MNHNY and CDR2 SVGAGI come from the germline V gene (reference sequence). The CDR3 has 15 amino acids. Deletions cut 7 bases from V and 2 bases from J, with 16 bases between. In DNA, the CDR3 is TGTGCCAGCACCTTAGCGGATAGACACACAGATACGCAGTATTTT. Translation: CASTLADRHTDTQYF.

The rearrangement uses TRBV4-3 and TRBJ1-5; D remains ambiguous. V was shortened by 3 bases and J by 0 bases, with 6 bases between the two germline ends. Germline-derived CDR1 and CDR2 are LGHNA and YSLEER. The CDR3 covers 14 residues. CDR3 DNA sequence: TGCGCCAGCAGCCATCAGGATAGCAATCAGCCCCAGCATTTT. It is translated as CASSHQDSNQPQHF.

This clone was picked up a small number of times. CDR3 sequence: CASSLARSVLGSPTKNTEAFF. DNA of the CDR3: TGTGCCAGCAGCTTAGCTCGGTCGGTTCTCGGGTCACCGACCAAGAACACTGAAGCTTTCTTT. The V and J genes are TRBV7-2 and TRBJ1-1; no clear D. The CDR3 runs 21 residues. The germline V gene has CDR1 SGHTA and CDR2 FQGNSA. V shed 0 bases and J shed 1 base, with 27 bases lying between them.

The CDR3 loop is CASNADGRGNYGYTF. In DNA form, the CDR3 reads TGTGCCAGCAACGCAGACGGCCGGGGGAACTATGGCTACACCTTC. The V and J genes are TRBV7-3 and TRBJ1-2, with a tentative D call TRBD1 (5 bases). Germline values: CDR1 SGHTA, CDR2 FQGTGA. V gave up 7 bases and J gave up 2 bases, with 17 bases separating them. CDR3 length: 15 residues.

This clone was recorded a few times. CDR3 DNA sequence: TGTGCCAGCCGCCAAGGGTGGGAGGGAGAGACCCAGTACTTC. As protein: CASRQGWEGETQYF. J is TRBJ2-5 and V is TRBV28; 7 positions match TRBD2. CDR1 is MDHEN, CDR2 SYDVKM, per germline. V shed 8 bases and J 4 bases; nucleotides not matched to a gene: 10. The CDR3 has 14 residues. The full variable domain, completed using reference TRBV28 and TRBJ2-5, is DVKVTQSSRYLVKRTGEKVFLECVQDMDHENMFWYRQDPGLGLRLIYFSYDVKMKEKGDIPEGYSVSREKKERFSLILESASTNQTSMYLCASRQGWEGETQYFGPGTRLLVL.

The J gene is TRBJ2-7, the V gene TRBV27, with 9 bases identical to TRBD1. The CDR3 totals 16 residues. The germline V gene encodes CDR1 MNHEY and CDR2 SMNVEV (reference sequence). Germline trimming cut 4 bases from V and 2 bases from J; bases unmatched to any gene: 9. The CDR3 DNA sequence: TGTGCCAGCAGTTATGTACCCGGGACAGGGACCTACGAGCAGTACTTC. It is translated as CASSYVPGTGTYEQYF.

The chain uses TRBV28 and TRBJ2-1, with D possibly called TRBD1 or TRBD2 (5 bases each). With 1 base removed from V and 5 bases from J, the gap between germline ends came to 15 bases. CDR3 size: 16 residues. CDR1 and CDR2 from the germline V gene are MDHEN and SYDVKM. CDR3 amino acids: CASSLYKRGKHNEQFF. The CDR3 DNA reads as TGTGCCAGCAGTTTATATAAGAGGGGCAAGCACAATGAGCAGTTCTTC.

This clone was detected only a few times. The V and J genes are TRBV6-5 and TRBJ2-5; 7 bases fit TRBD1. V lost 6 bases to trimming and J lost 9 bases; unmatched junction nucleotides: 10. The CDR3 contains 13 residues. Germline V gene data show CDR1 as MNHEY and CDR2 as SVGAGI. The CDR3 protein is CASSRDSRAAQYF. Written as DNA, the CDR3 is TGTGCCAGCAGCCGGGACAGTCGTGCGGCCCAGTACTTC.

The chain is built from TRBV4-3 and TRBJ1-2; D not resolved. Germline CDR1 reads LGHNA; CDR2 reads YSLEER. The CDR3 has 15 amino acids. The V end lost 1 base, the J end lost 6 bases, and 15 bases lay between the germline ends. The CDR3 loop is CASSQVPYPRHGYTF. The DNA for the CDR3 is TGCGCCAGCAGCCAAGTCCCCTACCCGCGGCATGGCTACACCTTC.

In nucleotides, the CDR3 is TGTGCCAGCAGCCAAAACGCGGGCTCCTACAATGAGCAGTTCTTC. Translating gives CASSQNAGSYNEQFF. V gene TRBV4-2 combines with J gene TRBJ2-1; D is perhaps TRBD2 (5 bases). The CDR3 spans 15 residues. Germline-derived CDR1 and CDR2 are LGHNA and YNFKEQ. Deletions cut 2 bases from V and 0 bases from J, with 8 bases between.